These 15 T cell receptor beta chains were all obtained from the same sample, sequenced in a study of beta chain features in type 1 diabetes. Reverse transcription of all isolated RNA meant that expressed TCRB transcripts were sequenced. Sequencing used immunoSEQ multiplex PCR; TCRdb keeps in-frame clones, though not all of them. The sample lists hundreds of thousands of clones, around an eighth occurring once. Sequencing was carried out using naive CD4+ T cells from blood. The origin of the receptors is a man between 18 and 35 years old in good health.

This clone was counted a few times. The chain employs TRBV6-5 and TRBJ2-1, with D uncertain. With 5 bases removed from V and 5 bases from J, the gap between germline ends came to 7 bases. Germline values: CDR1 MNHEY, CDR2 SVGAGI. The CDR3 contains 12 residues. The CDR3 region is CASSDLNNEQFF. The CDR3 DNA is TGTGCCAGCAGTGACTTAAACAATGAGCAGTTCTTC.

The sample holds a few counts of this clone. The CDR3 sequence: CASRDGTGTYEQYF. CDR3 nucleotides: TGTGCCAGCAGAGATGGGACAGGGACCTACGAGCAGTACTTC. The rearrangement uses TRBV6-6 and TRBJ2-7, with 9 bases lining up with TRBD1. After removal of 6 bases from V and 2 bases from J, the junction contained 5 bases not matched to a gene. CDR3 size: 14 residues. CDR1 is MNHNY and CDR2 is SVGAGI in the germline V gene (reference sequence).

V is TRBV20-1 and J is TRBJ2-5; 10 bases are shared with TRBD1. The CDR3 has 11 residues. V trimming: 7 bases; J trimming: 7 bases; junction bases outside the gene matches: 3. The germline V gene has CDR1 DFQATT and CDR2 SNEGSKA (reference sequence). The CDR3 DNA sequence: TGCAGTGGACAGGGGGCGGGGACCCAGTACTTC. Its protein is CSGQGAGTQYF.

This clone appeared a few times. The CDR3 loop reads CASSHTSYEQYF. For the CDR3, the DNA is TGTGCCAGCAGCCACACTAGCTACGAGCAGTACTTC. The genes are TRBV11-1 and TRBJ2-7; D may be TRBD2 (5 bases). Germline CDR1 SGHAT, CDR2 FQDESV (reference sequence). CDR3 length: 12 amino acids. V was clipped by 5 bases and J by 3 bases, with 8 bases between them.

This clone was counted only a few times. The genes are TRBV2 and TRBJ2-7; TRBD2 matches at 8 bases. CDR3 length: 14 amino acids. Germline V CDR1 and CDR2: SNHLY, FYNNEI. After removal of 6 bases from V and 2 bases from J, the junction contained 6 bases not matched to a gene. The CDR3 here is CASRGLRGAYEQYF. CDR3 in DNA: TGTGCCAGCAGGGGCCTGCGGGGGGCCTACGAGCAGTACTTC.

The J gene is TRBJ1-1, the V gene TRBV4-1, with TRBD1 matching over 7 bases. CDR3 length equals 16 residues. After removal of 3 bases from V and 0 bases from J, the junction contained 7 bases not matched to a gene. The V gene's germline CDR1 is MGHRA and CDR2 YSYEKL. The CDR3 nucleotides are TGCGCCAGCAGCCAGTCCCGGGGACAGTTGAACACTGAAGCTTTCTTT. This translates into CASSQSRGQLNTEAFF.

This clone has just a few counts. The chain uses TRBV6-6 and TRBJ2-7; TRBD1 matches 9 bases. Trimming at V came to 2 bases and at J to 0 bases, leaving 5 bases not matched to a gene. In germline, CDR1 is MNHNY, CDR2 SVGAGI (reference sequence). The CDR3 covers 16 residues. CDR3 DNA sequence: TGTGCCAGCAGTTACCGATGGGACAGGGACTCCTACGAGCAGTACTTC. Its translation is CASSYRWDRDSYEQYF.

This chain links TRBV7-3 with TRBJ2-1, with 13 positions matching TRBD2. The germline gives CDR1 SGHTA, CDR2 FQGTGA. The V segment lost 5 bases and the J segment 4 bases; nucleotides outside the gene matches: 2. This CDR3 comprises 15 residues. The DNA for the CDR3 is TGTGCCAGCAGCGTGACTAGCGGGGGGTACAATGAGCAGTTCTTC. It encodes CASSVTSGGYNEQFF. Filled out from reference TRBV7-3 and TRBJ2-1, the complete variable domain reads GAGVSQTPSNKVTEKGKYVELRCDPISGHTALYWYRQSLGQGPEFLIYFQGTGAADDSGLPNDRFFAVRPEGSVSTLKIQRTERGDSAVYLCASSVTSGGYNEQFFGPGTRLTVL.

V and J are TRBV7-6 and TRBJ2-2; the match to TRBD2 covers 9 bases. V gave up 5 bases and J gave up 6 bases; unmatched junction bases: 4. This CDR3 comprises 14 residues. Germline lookup yields CDR1 SGHVS and CDR2 FNYEAQ. CDR3 nucleotide sequence: TGTGCCAGCAGCCCGGGACTAGCCGCCGGGGAGCTGTTTTTT. Its translation: CASSPGLAAGELFF.

This clone was counted only a few times. The rearrangement links TRBV28 to TRBJ2-5; TRBD1 agrees at 7 bases. The CDR3 totals 15 residues. V lost 3 bases to trimming and J lost 5 bases; unmatched junction nucleotides: 9. Germline CDR1 reads MDHEN; CDR2 reads SYDVKM. Written as DNA, the CDR3 is TGTGCCAGCAGTTTCCTAGGGGGCGTTTGGGAGACCCAGTACTTC. Encoded protein: CASSFLGGVWETQYF.

This clone was seen more than once but under ten times. This rearrangement joins TRBV25-1 to TRBJ2-6; possible D gene TRBD1, 6 bases. The V end was cut by 3 bases, the J end by 2 bases, with 8 bases between. Per the germline V gene, CDR1 is MGHDK and CDR2 is SYGVNS. The CDR3 extends over 15 amino acids. The CDR3 DNA sequence: TGTGCCAGCAGTGATAGGACAGCTGGGGCCAACGTCCTGACTTTC. This codes for CASSDRTAGANVLTF.

The chain links TRBV4-1 to TRBJ1-2, with 11 bases lining up with TRBD1. The CDR3 has 18 residues. Germline CDR1 is MGHRA and CDR2 is YSYEKL. V was clipped by 3 bases and J by 3 bases; unmatched bases: 12. CDR3 nucleotides: TGCGCCAGCAGCCACCCCGGGACAGGGGGTGAGTGGTACTATGGCTACACCTTC. Its translation: CASSHPGTGGEWYYGYTF.

The chain is built from TRBV10-3 and TRBJ2-2; TRBD1 aligns across 8 bases. The V gene's germline CDR1 is ENHRY and CDR2 SYGVKD. CDR3 length: 15 residues. V lost 7 bases to trimming and J lost 1 base; unmatched junction nucleotides: 5. CDR3 sequence: CAITDGQGNTGELFF. The CDR3 DNA sequence: TGTGCCATCACCGACGGACAGGGGAACACCGGGGAGCTGTTTTTT.

This clone was recorded a few times. The rearrangement joins TRBV29-1 to TRBJ1-4; 8 nucleotides match TRBD1. Per the germline V gene, CDR1 is SQVTM and CDR2 is ANQGSEA. Losses at the gene ends were 4 bases for V and 8 bases for J; bases not matched to a gene: 9. CDR3 size: 14 residues. The CDR3 sequence: CSVVLDRAGEKLFF. DNA of the CDR3: TGCAGCGTTGTCTTGGACAGGGCCGGAGAAAAACTGTTTTTT.

The chain combines TRBV11-2 with TRBJ2-2; TRBD1 is a possible D gene (5 bases). Germline V gene sequence: CDR1 SGHAT, CDR2 FQNNGV. V was cut by 2 bases and J by 6 bases, with 13 bases left in between. The CDR3 loop spans 15 amino acids. The CDR3 region is CASSLHGAGAGELFF. The DNA of the CDR3 is TGTGCCAGCAGCTTACATGGGGCTGGAGCCGGGGAGCTGTTTTTT. The full variable domain, its missing parts supplied by reference TRBV11-2 and TRBJ2-2, is EAGVAQSPRYKIIEKRQSVAFWCNPISGHATLYWYQQILGQGPKLLIQFQNNGVVDDSQLPKDRFSAERLKGVDSTLKIQPAKLEDSAVYLCASSLHGAGAGELFFGEGSRLTVL.